This T cell receptor (beta chain) derives from a study of shared clonotypes between healthy human individuals. For the study at large: Used for every donor were three CD4 naive, three CD4 memory, two CD8 naive and one CD8 memory plate. Study-wide points: When compared with the clonotypes that were shared by all four sorted-subset donors, the non-shared clonotypes turned out to have lower generation probabilities.

The CDR3 has 13 amino acids. Germline values: CDR1 WNHNN, CDR2 SYGVQD (reference sequence). V shed 6 bases, J shed 11 bases, and the junction held 11 bases outside the gene matches. For every subset, genomic DNA was evenly distributed across several immunoSEQ plates. TCRdb's table, derived via immunoSEQ multiplex PCR, lists solely in-frame clones and lacks some. The sample has 2 million to 3 million clones, roughly 93% seen once; the top ten hold approximately 0.37%. Notes on this clone: Antigen specificity is unknown.

V and J are TRBV10-1 and TRBJ2-3; 7 nucleotides agree with TRBD2. This receptor was obtained from a man between 18 and 35 years old in good health. Some clones in this sample may be carry-over from other donors' samples. What was sequenced was naive CD4+ T cells from PBMCs. Subset described: CD45RA+ positively selected. The CDR3 here is CASSQTSPLGQYF. The CDR3 DNA reads TGCGCCAGCAGCCAGACTAGCCCCTTGGGGCAGTATTTT.